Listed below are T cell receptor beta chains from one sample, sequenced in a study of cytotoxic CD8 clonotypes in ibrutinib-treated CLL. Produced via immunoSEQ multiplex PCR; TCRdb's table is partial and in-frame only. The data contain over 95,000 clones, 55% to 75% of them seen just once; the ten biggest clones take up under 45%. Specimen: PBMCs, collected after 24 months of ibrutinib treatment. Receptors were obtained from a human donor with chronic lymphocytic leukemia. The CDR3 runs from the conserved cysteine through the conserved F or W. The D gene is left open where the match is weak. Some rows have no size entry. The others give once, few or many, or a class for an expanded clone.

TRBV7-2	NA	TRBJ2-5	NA	CASSLRGQETQYF	TGTGCCAGCAGCTTACGGGGGCAAGAGACCCAGTACTTC
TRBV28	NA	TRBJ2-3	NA	CASNSPAGAADTQYF	TGTGCCAGCAATTCCCCTGCAGGGGCGGCAGATACGCAGTATTTT
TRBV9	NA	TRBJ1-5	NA	CASSVVEGVGGQPQHF	TGTGCCAGCAGCGTAGTTGAAGGGGTCGGAGGCCAGCCCCAGCATTTT
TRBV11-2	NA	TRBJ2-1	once	CASSLDKAVNEQFF	TGTGCCAGCAGCTTAGATAAGGCCGTCAATGAGCAGTTCTTC
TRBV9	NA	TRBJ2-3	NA	CASSVGGTDTQYF	TGTGCCAGCAGCGTAGGGGGCACAGATACGCAGTATTTT
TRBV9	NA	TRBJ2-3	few	CASSVGSGAAWDTQYF	TGTGCCAGCAGCGTTGGGTCTGGGGCAGCATGGGATACGCAGTATTTT
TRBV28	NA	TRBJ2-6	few	CASSLQGAGANVLTF	TGTGCCAGCAGCCTACAGGGAGCTGGGGCCAACGTCCTGACTTTC
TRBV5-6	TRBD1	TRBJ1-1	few	CASVRQGPNTEAFF	TGTGCCAGCGTCCGACAGGGCCCGAACACTGAAGCTTTCTTT
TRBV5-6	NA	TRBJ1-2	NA	CASSGWATAPTGYTF	TGTGCCAGCAGCGGGTGGGCCACCGCCCCCACCGGCTACACCTTC
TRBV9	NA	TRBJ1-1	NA	CASSVGGGSTEAFF	TGTGCCAGCAGCGTAGGGGGCGGGAGCACTGAAGCTTTCTTT
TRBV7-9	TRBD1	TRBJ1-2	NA	CASSSQRQGHGYTF	TGTGCCAGCAGCTCGCAGAGACAGGGCCATGGCTACACCTTC
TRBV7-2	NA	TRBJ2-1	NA	CASSEEGWGEQFF	TGTGCCAGCAGCGAAGAGGGGTGGGGGGAGCAGTTCTTC
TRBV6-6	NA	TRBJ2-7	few	CASTDGTMYF	TGTGCCAGCACGGACGGGACCATGTACTTC
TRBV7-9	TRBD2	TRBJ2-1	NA	CASSPQSGGTIDEQFF	TGTGCCAGCAGCCCCCAGTCGGGGGGTACAATCGATGAGCAGTTCTTC
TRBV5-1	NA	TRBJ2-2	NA	CASSLLGVQFPPGELFF	TGCGCCAGCAGCTTGCTGGGGGTCCAATTTCCGCCCGGGGAGCTGTTTTTT
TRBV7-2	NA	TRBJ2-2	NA	CASSLSAGELFF	TGTGCCAGCAGCTTGAGTGCCGGGGAGCTGTTTTTT
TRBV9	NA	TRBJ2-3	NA	CASNQGRTDTQYF	TGTGCCAGCAACCAGGGTCGCACAGATACGCAGTATTTT
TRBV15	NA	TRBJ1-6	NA	CATSRRRQPDSPLHF	TGTGCCACCAGCCGGAGAAGACAACCGGATTCACCCCTCCACTTT
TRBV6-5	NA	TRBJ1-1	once	CASRRSQNTEAFF	TGTGCCAGCAGGAGATCTCAGAACACTGAAGCTTTCTTT
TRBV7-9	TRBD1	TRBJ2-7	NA	CASSSISGTGLGEQYF	TGTGCCAGCAGCTCCATCTCCGGGACAGGGTTGGGCGAGCAGTACTTC
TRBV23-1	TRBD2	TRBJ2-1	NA	CASRSTTSGVLQSSYNEQFF	TGCGCCAGCAGATCAACGACTAGCGGGGTGCTGCAAAGCTCCTACAATGAGCAGTTCTTC